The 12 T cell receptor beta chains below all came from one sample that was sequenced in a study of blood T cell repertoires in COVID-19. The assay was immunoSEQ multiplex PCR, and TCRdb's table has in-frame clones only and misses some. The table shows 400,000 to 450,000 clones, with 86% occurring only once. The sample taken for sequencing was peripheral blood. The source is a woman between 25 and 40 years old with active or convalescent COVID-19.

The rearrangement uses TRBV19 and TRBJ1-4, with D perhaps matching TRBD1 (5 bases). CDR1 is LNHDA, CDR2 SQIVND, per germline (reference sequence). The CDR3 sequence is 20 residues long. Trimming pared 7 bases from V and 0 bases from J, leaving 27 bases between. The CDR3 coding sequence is TGTGCCAGTAAGGGGTCAACTATTTCCAAGCGTATCGCAACTAATGAAAAACTGTTTTTT. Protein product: CASKGSTISKRIATNEKLFF.

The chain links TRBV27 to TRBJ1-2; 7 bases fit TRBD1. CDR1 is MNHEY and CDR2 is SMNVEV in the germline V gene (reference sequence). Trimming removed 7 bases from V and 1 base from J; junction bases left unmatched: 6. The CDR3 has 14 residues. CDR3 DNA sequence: TGTGCCAGCAAGCGACAGGGCCTTAACTATGGCTACACCTTC. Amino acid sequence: CASKRQGLNYGYTF.

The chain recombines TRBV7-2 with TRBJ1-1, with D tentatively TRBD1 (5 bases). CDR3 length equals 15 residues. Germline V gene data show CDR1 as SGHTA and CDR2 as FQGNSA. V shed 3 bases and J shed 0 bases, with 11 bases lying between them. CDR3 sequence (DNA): TGTGCCAGCAGCTTCACGGGGGGACTGAACACTGAAGCTTTCTTT. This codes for CASSFTGGLNTEAFF.

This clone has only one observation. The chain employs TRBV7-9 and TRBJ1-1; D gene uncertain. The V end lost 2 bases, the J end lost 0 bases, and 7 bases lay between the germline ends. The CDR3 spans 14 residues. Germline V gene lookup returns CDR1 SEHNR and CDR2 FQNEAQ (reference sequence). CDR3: CASSLTFMNTEAFF. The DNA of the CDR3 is TGTGCCAGCAGCTTAACTTTCATGAACACTGAAGCTTTCTTT.

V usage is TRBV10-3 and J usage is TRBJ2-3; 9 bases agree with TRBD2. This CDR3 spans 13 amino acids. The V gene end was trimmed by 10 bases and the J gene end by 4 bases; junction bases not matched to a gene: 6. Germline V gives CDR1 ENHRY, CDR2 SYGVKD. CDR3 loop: CATNSGSADTQYF. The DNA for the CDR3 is TGTGCCACGAATAGCGGGAGCGCAGATACGCAGTATTTT.

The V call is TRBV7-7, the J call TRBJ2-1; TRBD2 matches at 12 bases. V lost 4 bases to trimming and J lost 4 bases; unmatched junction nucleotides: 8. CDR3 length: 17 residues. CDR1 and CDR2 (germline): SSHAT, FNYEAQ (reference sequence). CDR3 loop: CASSSSEGLAGYNEQFF. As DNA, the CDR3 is TGTGCCAGCAGCTCCAGCGAAGGACTAGCGGGGTACAATGAGCAGTTCTTC.

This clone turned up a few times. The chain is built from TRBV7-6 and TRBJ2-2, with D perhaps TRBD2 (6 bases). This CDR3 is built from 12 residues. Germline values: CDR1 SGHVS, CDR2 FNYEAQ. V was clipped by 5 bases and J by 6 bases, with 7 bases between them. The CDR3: CASSPGAGELFF. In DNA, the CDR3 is TGTGCCAGCAGCCCGGGAGCCGGGGAGCTGTTTTTT.

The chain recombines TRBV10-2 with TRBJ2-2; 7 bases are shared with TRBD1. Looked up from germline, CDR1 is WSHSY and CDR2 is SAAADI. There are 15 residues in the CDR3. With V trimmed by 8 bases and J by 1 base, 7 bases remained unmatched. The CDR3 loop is CASDVGQLNTGELFF. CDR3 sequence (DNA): TGCGCCAGCGACGTGGGACAGCTGAACACCGGGGAGCTGTTTTTT.

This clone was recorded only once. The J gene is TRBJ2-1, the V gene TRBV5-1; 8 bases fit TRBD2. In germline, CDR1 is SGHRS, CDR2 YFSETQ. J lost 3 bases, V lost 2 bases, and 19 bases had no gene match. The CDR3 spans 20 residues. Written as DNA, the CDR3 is TGCGCCAGCAGCTTAAAGGGGCGGGGGGACCAAAATCCAATCTACAATGAGCAGTTCTTC. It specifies CASSLKGRGDQNPIYNEQFF.

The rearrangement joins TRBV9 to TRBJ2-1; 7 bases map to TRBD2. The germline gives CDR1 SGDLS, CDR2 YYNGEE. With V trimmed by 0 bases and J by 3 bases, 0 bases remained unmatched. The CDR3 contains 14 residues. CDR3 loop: CASSVASGYNEQFF. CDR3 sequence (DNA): TGTGCCAGCAGCGTAGCTAGCGGCTACAATGAGCAGTTCTTC.

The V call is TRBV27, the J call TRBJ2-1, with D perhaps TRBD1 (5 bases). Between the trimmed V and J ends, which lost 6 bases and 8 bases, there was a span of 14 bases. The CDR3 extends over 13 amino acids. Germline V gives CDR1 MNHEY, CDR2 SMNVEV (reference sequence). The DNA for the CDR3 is TGTGCCAGCAGAGGGGCATCTTGGGATGAGCAGTTCTTC. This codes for CASRGASWDEQFF.

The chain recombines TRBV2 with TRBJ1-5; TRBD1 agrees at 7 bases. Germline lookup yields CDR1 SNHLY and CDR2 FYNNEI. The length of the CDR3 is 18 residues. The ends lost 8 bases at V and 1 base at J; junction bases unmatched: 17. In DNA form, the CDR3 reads TGTGCCAGCGGGGCAAAGGGACAGCCGAAGCCGAGCAATCAGCCCCAGCATTTT. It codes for CASGAKGQPKPSNQPQHF. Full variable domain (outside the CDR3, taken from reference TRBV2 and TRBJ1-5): EPEVTQTPSHQVTQMGQEVILRCVPISNHLYFYWYRQILGQKVEFLVSFYNNEISEKSEIFDDQFSVERPDGSNFTLKIRSTKLEDSAMYFCASGAKGQPKPSNQPQHFGDGTRLSIL.